Shown below are 24 T cell receptor beta chains from a single sample sequenced in a study of T cells after yellow fever vaccination. TCRdb ran MiXCR on the 5' RACE reads and lists one entry per CDR3 protein. The profile shows 500,000 to 650,000 distinct CDR3 sequences, roughly 14% of them singletons. The material sequenced was PBMCs, taken on the day of the yellow fever booster vaccination. All receptors derive from a young man who received the YFV17D yellow fever vaccine.

This clonotype was seen a few times. V and J are TRBV7-2 and TRBJ2-1; TRBD2 aligns across 7 bases. CDR1 is SGHTA and CDR2 is FQGNSA in the germline V gene. The CDR3 has 15 amino acids. J gave up 0 bases and V 6 bases, and 5 bases lay outside the gene matches. The CDR3 sequence is CASRGGESSYNEQFF. For the CDR3, the DNA is TGTGCCAGCAGGGGGGGGGAAAGCTCCTACAATGAGCAGTTCTTC. Full variable domain (missing parts from reference TRBV7-2 and TRBJ2-1): GAGVSQSPSNKVTEKGKDVELRCDPISGHTALYWYRQSLGQGLEFLIYFQGNSAPDKSGLPSDRFSAERTGGSVSTLTIQRTQQEDSAVYLCASRGGESSYNEQFFGPGTRLTVL.

The sample holds a few counts of this clonotype. The rearrangement links TRBV29-1 to TRBJ2-5; D possibly corresponds to TRBD1 (6 bases). Germline V CDR1 and CDR2: SQVTM, ANQGSEA. V was trimmed by 1 base and J by 5 bases, leaving 8 bases between them. The CDR3 contains 12 residues. The CDR3 spells CSVEVQGETQYF. Written as DNA, the CDR3 is TGCAGCGTTGAAGTCCAGGGGGAGACCCAGTACTTC.

This clonotype was detected only a few times. The chain joins TRBV5-4 to TRBJ2-4; D may be TRBD2 (6 bases). The ends were cut back, 4 bases at V and 11 bases at J, with 16 bases in the middle. This CDR3 comprises 13 residues. CDR1 SGHNT and CDR2 YYREEE come from the germline V gene (reference sequence). The CDR3 protein is CASSRDGGRVQYF. The CDR3, as DNA: TGTGCCAGCAGCCGGGACGGGGGTCGGGTTCAGTACTTC.

This clonotype was observed at least ten times. The genes are TRBV21-1 and TRBJ2-7; no check of the table's D call, TRBD2, against the DNA was made. TRBV21-1 is reported as a pseudogene. The CDR3 spans 18 residues. The CDR3 DNA reads TGTGCCAGCAGCAAAGTGCCCCATTGGGAGAGACATACCTACGAGCAGTACTTC. Its protein product is CASSKVPHWERHTYEQYF.

This clonotype was observed many times. The chain has TRBV7-9 and TRBJ2-7, with D perhaps assigned TRBD1 or TRBD2 (5 bases each). Trimming took off 5 bases at V and 6 bases at J, with 26 bases between the two ends. The CDR3 covers 17 residues. CDR1 and CDR2 (germline): SEHNR, FQNEAQ (reference sequence). In DNA form, the CDR3 reads TGTGCCAGCAGCGGACCGGGGCAGTCCTTTATACGTACCGAGCAGTACTTC. Translation: CASSGPGQSFIRTEQYF.

This clonotype was detected only a few times. The genes are TRBV30 and TRBJ2-5; 10 bases line up with TRBD1. This CDR3 contains 15 residues. Germline-derived CDR1 and CDR2 are GTSNPN and SVGIG (reference sequence). J lost 0 bases, V lost 2 bases, and 3 bases had no gene match. The CDR3 DNA reads TGTGCCTGGAGTCCCGGACAGGGGGACCAAGAGACCCAGTACTTC. Translated, it gives CAWSPGQGDQETQYF.

This clonotype was counted a few times. The CDR3 loop reads CASSLYPPGGKLYEQYF. CDR3 DNA sequence: TGTGCCAGCAGTTTATACCCCCCAGGGGGCAAACTCTACGAGCAGTACTTC. The chain employs TRBV27 and TRBJ2-7; 8 positions match TRBD1. The germline CDR1 and CDR2 sequences are MNHEY and SMNVEV (reference sequence). V gave up 1 base and J gave up 3 bases; unmatched junction bases: 11. The CDR3 covers 17 residues.

The CDR3, as DNA: TGCGCCAGCAGCTTGGATTTCCCCGGGACAGCATACGAGCAGTACTTC. This translates into CASSLDFPGTAYEQYF. This chain joins TRBV5-1 and TRBJ2-7; 7 nucleotides align to TRBD1. V gave up 0 bases and J gave up 4 bases; unmatched junction bases: 10. There are 16 residues in the CDR3. Germline CDR1 is SGHRS and CDR2 is YFSETQ.

The genes are TRBV3-1 and TRBJ1-1; possibly TRBD1 for D (5 bases). The germline V gene encodes CDR1 LGHDT and CDR2 YNNKEL (reference sequence). V gave up 2 bases and J gave up 2 bases, with 9 bases separating them. This CDR3 is built from 14 residues. The CDR3 is CASSQRDVNTEAFF. The CDR3 region has the DNA TGTGCCAGCAGCCAAAGGGACGTAAACACTGAAGCTTTCTTT.

This clonotype was counted ten times or more. The V call is TRBV29-1, the J call TRBJ1-3; 7 nucleotides align to TRBD1. Germline V gene lookup returns CDR1 SQVTM and CDR2 ANQGSEA. This CDR3 contains 15 residues. J gave up 0 bases and V 6 bases, and 8 bases lay outside the gene matches. CDR3 loop: CSVRTGSNSGNTIYF. The CDR3 nucleotides are TGCAGCGTCCGGACAGGCTCAAACTCTGGAAACACCATATATTTT.

This clonotype showed up just a few times. This rearrangement joins TRBV18 to TRBJ2-1; 11 nucleotides align to TRBD2. Trimming cost V 4 bases and J 7 bases; bases outside gene matches: 6. Looked up from germline, CDR1 is KGHSH and CDR2 is LQKENI. CDR3 length: 15 residues. The CDR3 sequence: CASSQLAGEGNEQFF. The CDR3 coding sequence is TGTGCCAGCTCACAACTAGCGGGAGAAGGGAATGAGCAGTTCTTC.

This clonotype has a handful of counts. The V gene is TRBV14, the J gene TRBJ2-5; a possible D gene is TRBD2 (5 bases). Trimming cost V 2 bases and J 1 base, with 17 bases left between them. The V gene's germline CDR1 is SGHDN and CDR2 FVKESK. This CDR3 region has 17 residues. CDR3 region: CASSQLPKGAPQETQYF. The CDR3 DNA reads TGTGCCAGCAGCCAACTCCCCAAGGGAGCCCCCCAAGAGACCCAGTACTTC. Full variable domain (rest looked up from reference TRBV14 and TRBJ2-5): EAGVTQFPSHSVIEKGQTVTLRCDPISGHDNLYWYRRVMGKEIKFLLHFVKESKQDESGMPNNRFLAERTGGTYSTLKVQPAELEDSGVYFCASSQLPKGAPQETQYFGPGTRLLVL.

This clonotype showed up just a few times. This chain joins TRBV4-3 and TRBJ2-3; tentatively, D is TRBD2 (6 bases). Germline loops: CDR1 LGHNA, CDR2 YSLEER. V shed 1 base and J shed 9 bases, with 11 bases lying between them. CDR3 length: 13 residues. For the CDR3, the DNA is TGCGCCAGCAGCCAAGCGGGAGAACGGACGCAGTATTTT. Its translation: CASSQAGERTQYF.

The chain recombines TRBV5-1 with TRBJ2-7, with TRBD2 as a possible D gene (6 bases). This CDR3 has 15 amino acids. Trimming cost V 0 bases and J 8 bases, with 18 bases left between them. The germline gives CDR1 SGHRS, CDR2 YFSETQ. The DNA of the CDR3 is TGCGCCAGCAGCTTGGATAGGACCAAGGGCGGGAAGCAGTACTTC. Translating it yields CASSLDRTKGGKQYF.

This clonotype was seen a few times. V usage is TRBV6-1 and J usage is TRBJ1-2, with 7 bases identical to TRBD1. The CDR3 consists of 14 residues. From germline, CDR1 is MNHNS and CDR2 SASEGT. Trimming at V came to 7 bases and at J to 3 bases, leaving 8 bases not matched to a gene. In nucleotides, the CDR3 is TGTGCCAGCAAGCGAGGGGGCGCGGACTATGGCTACACCTTC. Amino acid sequence: CASKRGGADYGYTF.

V is TRBV20-1 and J is TRBJ2-7; 12 nucleotides agree with TRBD2. Germline V gene data show CDR1 as DFQATT and CDR2 as SNEGSKA (reference sequence). After removal of 4 bases from V and 3 bases from J, the junction contained 4 bases not matched to a gene. The CDR3 extends over 14 amino acids. CDR3 nucleotide sequence: TGCAGTGCTACTCTGGGACTAGCGGGCTACGAGCAGTACTTC. Encoded protein: CSATLGLAGYEQYF.

The chain links TRBV6-1 to TRBJ2-2; 8 bases are a match to TRBD1. Germline assignment: CDR1 MNHNS and CDR2 SASEGT. The CDR3 loop spans 15 amino acids. V gave up 6 bases and J gave up 9 bases; unmatched junction bases: 12. CDR3 region: CASSRGQGGRRELFF. The CDR3 DNA is TGTGCCAGCAGCCGCGGACAGGGCGGGCGAAGGGAGCTGTTTTTT.

The V call is TRBV5-1, the J call TRBJ1-4; TRBD1 might be the D (5 bases). The CDR3 is 15 amino acids. From germline, CDR1 is SGHRS and CDR2 YFSETQ. The V end was cut by 0 bases, the J end by 7 bases, with 13 bases between. DNA of the CDR3: TGCGCCAGCAGCTTGGCCGTAGGGACTTTTGAAAAACTGTTTTTT. Its protein product is CASSLAVGTFEKLFF.

Of note for this clonotype: A read error is possible here, since a much larger clone lies one base away. The chain uses TRBV21-1 and TRBJ2-7; TRBD2 reflects the table's D call only, with no check against the DNA. TRBV21-1 is flagged as a pseudogene. The CDR3 runs to 16 residues. CDR3 region: CASSMSTSGDTYEPYF. The CDR3 bases are TGTGCCAGCAGCATGTCGACTAGCGGGGATACCTACGAGCCGTACTTC.

In DNA form, the CDR3 reads TGTGCCAGTAGTATAGTGGAGGGGGCAAATCAGCCCCAGCATTTT. Translation gives CASSIVEGANQPQHF. The rearrangement uses TRBV19 and TRBJ1-5; 7 nucleotides agree with TRBD1. This CDR3 is built from 15 residues. The ends lost 1 base at V and 4 bases at J; junction bases unmatched: 4. Germline-derived CDR1 and CDR2 are LNHDA and SQIVND (reference sequence). Drawing the rest from reference TRBV19 and TRBJ1-5, the complete variable domain is DGGITQSPKYLFRKEGQNVTLSCEQNLNHDAMYWYRQDPGQGLRLIYYSQIVNDFQKGDIAEGYSVSREKKESFPLTVTSAQKNPTAFYLCASSIVEGANQPQHFGDGTRLSIL.

This clonotype was counted ten times or more. This chain connects TRBV11-2 to TRBJ1-3; D gene ambiguous. The ends were cut back, 5 bases at V and 6 bases at J, with 14 bases in the middle. Germline V gene lookup returns CDR1 SGHAT and CDR2 FQNNGV. The CDR3 is 14 amino acids. The CDR3 DNA sequence: TGTGCCAGCAGCCGCGATGGCTCTATAAACACCATATATTTT. This gives the protein CASSRDGSINTIYF. The complete variable domain, with remaining parts taken from reference TRBV11-2 and TRBJ1-3, reads EAGVAQSPRYKIIEKRQSVAFWCNPISGHATLYWYQQILGQGPKLLIQFQNNGVVDDSQLPKDRFSAERLKGVDSTLKIQPAKLEDSAVYLCASSRDGSINTIYFGEGSWLTVV.

This clonotype was counted ten times or more. J is TRBJ1-1 and V is TRBV5-1; TRBD1 matches at 7 bases. The CDR3 runs to 14 residues. V was pared by 4 bases and J by 0 bases, with 3 bases of the junction left unmatched. Germline V gene data show CDR1 as SGHRS and CDR2 as YFSETQ. CDR3 DNA: TGCGCCAGCAGCCCCGGGACAGTGAACACTGAAGCTTTCTTT. Translating gives CASSPGTVNTEAFF.

This clonotype was observed many times. This sequence joins TRBV20-1 and TRBJ2-3, with 9 positions matching TRBD2. After removal of 2 bases from V and 2 bases from J, the junction contained 5 bases not matched to a gene. The CDR3 has 15 amino acids. CDR1 is DFQATT and CDR2 is SNEGSKA in the germline V gene (reference sequence). CDR3 protein: CSARISSGITDTQYF. DNA for the CDR3: TGCAGTGCTAGAATATCTAGCGGGATCACAGATACGCAGTATTTT.

The V gene is TRBV20-1, the J gene TRBJ2-7; the match to TRBD2 covers 8 bases. The germline CDR1 and CDR2 sequences are DFQATT and SNEGSKA (reference sequence). V shed 0 bases, J shed 4 bases, and the junction held 2 bases outside the gene matches. This CDR3 is built from 13 residues. CDR3 region: CSAREASGYEQYF. CDR3 DNA: TGCAGTGCTAGAGAGGCTAGCGGGTACGAGCAGTACTTC.